A selection of T cell receptor beta chains follows, all from one sample in a study of T cells after yellow fever vaccination. One entry per CDR3 protein, called by TCRdb with MiXCR from the 5' RACE reads. The sample carries about 330,000 distinct CDR3 sequences, around 7% recorded once. This sample comprised PBMCs, obtained about 41 days after the first yellow fever vaccination. The receptor set was obtained from a man aged 18 to 30 who received the YFV17D yellow fever vaccine. Both conserved end residues are part of each CDR3. D genes are given only for firm matches. For some rows the clone size is stated as once, few or many, or as a class when expanded; others skip it.

abundance,v_gene,d_gene,j_gene,CDR3nt,CDR3aa
few,TRBV5-1,NA,TRBJ2-5,TGCGCCAGCAGCCCCAGGGTGGCCCAAGAGACCCAGTACTTC,CASSPRVAQETQYF
few,TRBV28,NA,TRBJ1-1,TGTGCCAGCAGTTTAAGTTCTATTGAAGCTTTCTTT,CASSLSSIEAFF
NA,TRBV5-8,NA,TRBJ1-1,TGTGCCAGCAGCTCCAACAGGGTTCGGGCTGAAGCTTTCTTT,CASSSNRVRAEAFF
many,TRBV6-2/TRBV6-3,NA,TRBJ2-5,TGTGCCAGCACCCTGACGGAACAAGAGACCCAGTACTTC,CASTLTEQETQYF
NA,TRBV30,TRBD1,TRBJ2-7,TGTGCCTGGAGGACAGGGTACGAGCAGTACTTC,CAWRTGYEQYF
few,TRBV11-2,TRBD1,TRBJ1-1,TGTGCCAGCAGCCCAGGGGCCGGACAGGGGCTCGTCAACACTGAAGCTTTCTTT,CASSPGAGQGLVNTEAFF
few,TRBV9,TRBD1,TRBJ1-2,TGTGCCAGCAGCGTAGCCCCGATGACAGGGACGGCCGGCTACACCTTC,CASSVAPMTGTAGYTF
NA,TRBV3-1,NA,TRBJ2-5,TGTGCCAGCAGCCAAGGGGCTTTACTAGAGACCCAGTACTTC,CASSQGALLETQYF
few,TRBV24-1,NA,TRBJ2-1,TGTGCCACCAGTAGGGGGGCCTACAATGAGCAGTTCTTC,CATSRGAYNEQFF
few,TRBV20-1,NA,TRBJ1-4,TGCAGTGCTAGGGGTACGGGCGGTGAAAAACTGTTTTTT,CSARGTGGEKLFF
NA,TRBV15,NA,TRBJ2-5,TGTGCCACCAGTGCTAACGGCGGGACCCAGTACTTC,CATSANGGTQYF
few,TRBV12-3/TRBV12-4,NA,TRBJ1-5,TGTGCCAGCAGTTTGAAGGGTAGCAATCAGCCCCAGCATTTT,CASSLKGSNQPQHF
NA,TRBV10-3,TRBD1,TRBJ1-5,TGTGCCATCAGTCCCGGGACAGGGGAAGAAAGCAGCAATCAGCCCCAGCATTTT,CAISPGTGEESSNQPQHF
many,TRBV6-5,TRBD1,TRBJ2-7,TGTGCCAGCAGTTACCGACCGGCGACAGGGACCCACGAGCAGTACTTC,CASSYRPATGTHEQYF
few,TRBV4-3,NA,TRBJ2-2,TGCGCCAGCAGCCAAGGAACGGAAACCGGGGAGCTGTTTTTT,CASSQGTETGELFF
few,TRBV12-3/TRBV12-4,NA,TRBJ1-6,TGTGCCAGCAGTTTAGAGGGACCCTCGGTTGGTTCACCCCTCCACTTT,CASSLEGPSVGSPLHF
few,TRBV7-2,NA,TRBJ2-5,TGTGCCAGCAGCACCCCACCCCATGAGACCCAGTACTTC,CASSTPPHETQYF
few,TRBV10-3,NA,TRBJ2-7,TGTGCCATCAGTGAGACCGACACCTACGAGCAGTACTTC,CAISETDTYEQYF
NA,TRBV5-5,TRBD1,TRBJ1-2,TGTGCCAGCAGGCCAGACAGGGGGTATGGCTACACCTTC,CASRPDRGYGYTF
NA,TRBV9,TRBD1,TRBJ1-2,TGTGCCAGCAGCGGGGACAGGGCTTATCACTATGGCTACACCTTC,CASSGDRAYHYGYTF
NA,TRBV25-1,TRBD1,TRBJ2-7,TGTGCCAGTGTACCCCGGGACAGAAGCTACGAGCAGTACTTC,CASVPRDRSYEQYF
many,TRBV5-1,TRBD2,TRBJ2-1,TGCGCCAGCAGCTTGGCCACTAGCGGGGGGAGCTATGAGCAGTTCTTC,CASSLATSGGSYEQFF
few,TRBV5-1,NA,TRBJ1-2,TGCGCCAGCAAGGGGGGGCTCGTGAACTATGGCTACACCTTC,CASKGGLVNYGYTF
NA,TRBV20-1,TRBD2,TRBJ2-5,TGCAGTGCTAGACCATATCAGCGGGGGGACCAAGAGACCCAGTACTTC,CSARPYQRGDQETQYF
many,TRBV5-1,NA,TRBJ2-5,TGCGCCAGCACCACCGGGCAGCACCAAGAGACCCAGTACTTC,CASTTGQHQETQYF
few,TRBV7-2,TRBD1,TRBJ2-7,TGTGCCAGCAGCAGAGGAGGGGTCGGGACAGGGTTCTACGAGCAGTACTTC,CASSRGGVGTGFYEQYF
NA,TRBV5-1,NA,TRBJ1-2,TGCGCCAGCAGCCCGGGCGGGGGGGACCTCTATGGCTACACCTTC,CASSPGGGDLYGYTF
few,TRBV11-2,TRBD2,TRBJ2-1,TGTGCCAGCAGCACACGACTAGCGGGGGGGCATTTCTCCTACAATGAGCAGTTCTTC,CASSTRLAGGHFSYNEQFF
NA,TRBV24-1,NA,TRBJ1-4,TGTGCCACCAGTGCGGGGAAAAAACTGTTTTTT,CATSAGKKLFF
NA,TRBV7-2,TRBD1,TRBJ2-7,TGTGCCAGCACCCAGGGGAACAGGGGGCGAGAGCAGTACTTC,CASTQGNRGREQYF
NA,TRBV7-6,NA,TRBJ2-7,TGTGCCAGCAGCGAGACGGGGGCCCGAGCCTACGAGCAGTACTTC,CASSETGARAYEQYF
few,TRBV9,NA,TRBJ1-2,TGTGCCAGCAGCGTAGATAGCCAGGGTTTACTCTATGGCTACACCTTC,CASSVDSQGLLYGYTF
NA,TRBV7-6,TRBD2,TRBJ2-1,TGTGCCAGGGGACTAGCGGTACCCTTAACCAATGAGCAGTTCTTC,CARGLAVPLTNEQFF
few,TRBV5-1,TRBD2,TRBJ2-5,TGCGCCAGCCTACTAGCGGGGTCGGAGACCCAGTACTTC,CASLLAGSETQYF
few,TRBV10-3,NA,TRBJ2-7,TGTGCCATCAGCCGCGCGGGGCTCTACGAGCAGTACTTC,CAISRAGLYEQYF
NA,TRBV7-9,NA,TRBJ1-1,TGTGCCAGCAGCTTAACCGAAATGAACACTGAAGCTTTCTTT,CASSLTEMNTEAFF
NA,TRBV2,NA,TRBJ2-2,TGTGCCAGCGCCGGGTCATATAACACCGGGGAGCTGTTTTTT,CASAGSYNTGELFF
few,TRBV7-2,NA,TRBJ1-1,TGTGCCAGCAGCAGTGTGGGGGCATCTGAAGCTTTCTTT,CASSSVGASEAFF
NA,TRBV5-1,NA,TRBJ1-3,TGCGCCAGCAGAAATGCATCAGGAAACACCATATATTTT,CASRNASGNTIYF
few,TRBV10-3,NA,TRBJ2-7,TGTGCCATCAGTGAGAGTTCCAGGGCCTACGAGCAGTACTTC,CAISESSRAYEQYF
many,TRBV28,NA,TRBJ2-3,TGTGCCAGCAGTTCCACGTCACTAGGCGATACGCAGTATTTT,CASSSTSLGDTQYF
NA,TRBV10-3,NA,TRBJ2-7,TGTGCCATCAGCTCGACAGGTTACGAGCAGTACTTC,CAISSTGYEQYF
few,TRBV7-2,NA,TRBJ1-6,TGTGCCAGCAGCCCCGAGGGGATAAAGTTTAATTCACCCCTCCACTTT,CASSPEGIKFNSPLHF
NA,TRBV7-2,NA,TRBJ2-1,TGTGCCAGCAGCGAGTGGCGGGATGAGCAGTTCTTC,CASSEWRDEQFF
few,TRBV4-3,TRBD2,TRBJ2-1,TGCGCCAGCAGCCAATATGGCGGGGGGGCCGATGAGCAGTTCTTC,CASSQYGGGADEQFF
many,TRBV4-1,NA,TRBJ2-3,TGCGCCAGCAGCCAGAGGCAGCTTTCCCGCACAGATACGCAGTATTTT,CASSQRQLSRTDTQYF
many,TRBV20-1,NA,TRBJ1-5,TGCAGTGCTAGATTCAGGGGAAAGGTTGATCAGCCCCAGCATTTT,CSARFRGKVDQPQHF
NA,TRBV28,TRBD1,TRBJ1-5,TGTGCCAGCAGTCCCAGGGGGCGAGGCAATCAGCCCCAGCATTTT,CASSPRGRGNQPQHF
NA,TRBV27,NA,TRBJ2-1,TGTGCCAGCAGTTTTGAGACTGGGAACTACAATGAGCAGTTCTTC,CASSFETGNYNEQFF
few,TRBV6-5,NA,TRBJ1-1,TGTGCCAGCAGTTACGTCTCCGGGAACACTGAAGCTTTCTTT,CASSYVSGNTEAFF
NA,TRBV9,NA,TRBJ1-6,TGTGCCAGCAGCGTCCAATGGGGGGACTCACCCCTCCACTTT,CASSVQWGDSPLHF
NA,TRBV6-2/TRBV6-3,TRBD2,TRBJ2-1,TGTGCCATCGGGGATAGCGGGGGGACGAATGAGCAGTTCTTC,CAIGDSGGTNEQFF
many,TRBV19,NA,TRBJ2-5,TGTGCCAGTAGCCCGACAGGTCAAGAGACCCAGTACTTC,CASSPTGQETQYF
NA,TRBV9,TRBD1,TRBJ2-5,TGTGCCAGCAGCGCCACAGGGACAGGGGGCGGAAAAGAGACCCAGTACTTC,CASSATGTGGGKETQYF
few,TRBV6-5,TRBD1,TRBJ1-1,TGTGCCAGCAGTTACACCAAGGGGGACAGGCCGAACACTGAAGCTTTCTTT,CASSYTKGDRPNTEAFF